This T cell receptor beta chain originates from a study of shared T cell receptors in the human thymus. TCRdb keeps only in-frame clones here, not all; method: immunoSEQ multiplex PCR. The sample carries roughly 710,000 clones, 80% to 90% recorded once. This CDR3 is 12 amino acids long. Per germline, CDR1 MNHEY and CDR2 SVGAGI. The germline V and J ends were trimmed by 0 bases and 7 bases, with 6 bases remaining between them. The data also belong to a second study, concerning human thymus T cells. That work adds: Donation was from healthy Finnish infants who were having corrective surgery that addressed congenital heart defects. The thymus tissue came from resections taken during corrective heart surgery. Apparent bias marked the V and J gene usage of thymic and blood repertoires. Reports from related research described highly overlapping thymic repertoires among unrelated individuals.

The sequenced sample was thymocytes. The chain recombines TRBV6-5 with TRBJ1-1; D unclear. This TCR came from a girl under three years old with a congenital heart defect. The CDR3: CASSYSTGEAFF. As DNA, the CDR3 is TGTGCCAGCAGTTACTCGACGGGTGAAGCTTTCTTT.